Below are 2 T cell receptor beta chains sequenced from a single sample in a study of cytomegalovirus exposure and HLA in healthy donors. This PCR relied on a set of 60 Vbeta primers and 13 Jbeta primers. Data came from immunoSEQ multiplex PCR; TCRdb stores just in-frame clones and leaves some out. The data contain roughly 120,000 clones, 74% of them singletons. Sequencing was performed on PBMCs. The receptors were sampled from a woman aged 45-65 years in good health and CMV-seropositive.

With regard to this clone: Without the conserved terminal phenylalanine or tryptophan, this CDR3 likely stems from a read error. This chain links TRBV7-6 with TRBJ2-7; tentatively, D is TRBD1 (6 bases). The CDR3 is made up of 16 amino acids. Trimming stripped 1 base from V and 0 bases from J, with 13 bases between. Germline V gene data show CDR1 as SGHVS and CDR2 as FNYEAQ. CDR3 nucleotide sequence: TGTGCCAGCAGCTTAGGGGCAGGGGCCCTCTCCTACGAGCAGTACCTC. Protein product: CASSLGAGALSYEQYL.

This clone was counted a few times. The rearrangement links TRBV6-1 to TRBJ2-3; D unclear. Deletions cut 1 base from V and 4 bases from J, with 12 bases between. Germline V gene sequence: CDR1 MNHNS, CDR2 SASEGT. This CDR3 region has 15 residues. The CDR3 here is CASSEVIYPADTQYF. The CDR3 coding sequence is TGTGCCAGCAGTGAAGTGATCTATCCCGCAGATACGCAGTATTTT.